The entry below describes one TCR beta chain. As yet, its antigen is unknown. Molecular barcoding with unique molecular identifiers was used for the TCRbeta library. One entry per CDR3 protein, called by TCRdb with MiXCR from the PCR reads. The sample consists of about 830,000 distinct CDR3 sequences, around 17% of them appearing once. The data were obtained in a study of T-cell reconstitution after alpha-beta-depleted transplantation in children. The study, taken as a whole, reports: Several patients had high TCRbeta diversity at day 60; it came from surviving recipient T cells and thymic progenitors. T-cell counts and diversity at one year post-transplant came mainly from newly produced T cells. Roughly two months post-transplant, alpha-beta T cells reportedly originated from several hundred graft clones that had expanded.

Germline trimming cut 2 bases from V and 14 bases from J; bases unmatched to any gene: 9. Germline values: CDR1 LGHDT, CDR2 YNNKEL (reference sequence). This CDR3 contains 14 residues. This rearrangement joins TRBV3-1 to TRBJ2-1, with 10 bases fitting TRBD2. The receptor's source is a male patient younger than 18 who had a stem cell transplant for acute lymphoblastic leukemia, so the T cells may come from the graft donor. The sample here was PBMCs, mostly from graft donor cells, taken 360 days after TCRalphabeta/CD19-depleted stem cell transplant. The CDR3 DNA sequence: TGTGCCAGCAGCCAAACTAGCGGGGCCAACCCAAAGTTCTTC. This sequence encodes CASSQTSGANPKFF.